This T cell receptor (beta chain) was sequenced for a study of somatic mutations in cytotoxic T cells in rheumatoid arthritis (dated by TCRdb to about 2017). Concerning the study at large: Some V beta antibody-stained T-cell populations were flow-sorted on a FACSAria II or Sony SH800 at nearly 100% purity, and sorted V beta1+ cells also underwent TCRB sequencing. Patients and controls did not essentially differ in median age, which was nearly identical between the groups. TCRB deep sequencing covered some 60 patients with rheumatoid arthritis along with about 20 healthy controls. The study asked whether expanded CD8+ T-cell clones in newly diagnosed, untreated rheumatoid arthritis carry somatic mutations, and used TCRB deep sequencing to characterize clonality. General study outcomes and caveats: Several identical CD8+ TCRB sequences were found in both blood and synovial fluid, and in 8 of 65 patients the largest CD8+ clone exceeded 20% of CD8+ cells. Viral specificity could not be ruled out by absence from virus-specific databases, and the antigen targets of the expanded CD8+ clones remained unknown. CD8+ T-cell clonality in rheumatoid arthritis patients was not significantly different from that in age-matched healthy controls. In patients, CD8+ clonality rose with age (Spearman r of about 0.51), which was not the case in healthy controls. No adjustment for multiple comparisons was made for the slight TRBV07 underrepresentation in patients.

From a lookup of the germline V gene (reference sequence), CDR1 and CDR2 are SGHNT and YYREEE. Counted from cysteine to phenylalanine, this CDR3 has 15 amino acids. Only CDR3 DNA remains: 45 bases, in frame from the first base. Trimming costs V 4 bases and J 4 bases, and their ends lie 14 bases apart. About this clone: It has no known antigen specificity. Qualities for individual bases were not recorded, and no much larger clone is one base off.

With a median age of 56 years (range roughly 20-80) and 55% female, the healthy controls consisted of 20 blood donors whose buffy coats were used. CD4+ and CD8+ cells were isolated by positive magnetic bead selection on an AutoMACS, and purity was checked by flow cytometry. Isolation of peripheral blood mononuclear cells was done through Ficoll-Paque PLUS density gradient separation. Using Nucleospin Tissue or Tissue XS kits, DNA was extracted from CD4-enriched, CD8-enriched or PBMC samples, with quantification by a Qubit 2.0 fluorometer. The immunoSEQ assay was applied to genomic DNA for TCRB CDR3 sequencing. The paper's data handling went like this. Analyses were restricted to productive TCRB rearrangements. Defining a clone by its unique TCRB CDR3 sequence, the study calculated clonality as a productive clonality index derived from Shannon entropy. To calculate repertoire overlap between two samples, the template counts of each clone were considered relative to each sample's total templates. V-gene usage from TCRB sequencing and V-gene usage measured by flow cytometry were correlated (Spearman r of over 0.6). Here the immuneACCESS table is served through TCRdb, limited to in-frame sequences with V and J called. Missing clones are a known gap in these copies; in checked studies unresolved V genes cover under half, and the rest lacks a known reason. V and J calls and clone size come straight from that table; D and trimming were deduced from the DNA. A total of 15,000 to 20,000 clones appear in this sample, approximately 74% of them only once. The ten largest clonotypes hold about 5% of the sample.

The receptor chain draws on TRBV5-4 and TRBJ1-4; TRBD1 is a possible D gene, resting on 6 matching bases. The clonotype was recovered from a man aged 55 to 70 in good health. The sample taken for sequencing was CD8+ T cells sorted from blood. CDR3 protein: CASSPTGGYNEKLFF. The sequence in DNA is TGTGCCAGCAGCCCGACAGGAGGTTATAATGAAAAACTGTTTTTT.